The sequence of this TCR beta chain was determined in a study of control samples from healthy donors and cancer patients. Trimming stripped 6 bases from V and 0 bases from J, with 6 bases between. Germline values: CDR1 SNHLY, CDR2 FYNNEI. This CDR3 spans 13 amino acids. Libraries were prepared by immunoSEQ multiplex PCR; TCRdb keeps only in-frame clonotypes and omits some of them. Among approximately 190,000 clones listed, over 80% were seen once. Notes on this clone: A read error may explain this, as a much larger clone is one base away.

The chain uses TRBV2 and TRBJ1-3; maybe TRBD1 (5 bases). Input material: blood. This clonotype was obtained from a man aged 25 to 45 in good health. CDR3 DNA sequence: TGTGCCAGCAGCCAGGGCTCTGGAAACACCATATATTTT. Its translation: CASSQGSGNTIYF.